Listed below are T cell receptor beta chains from one sample, sequenced in a study of cytomegalovirus exposure and HLA in healthy donors. Repertoires were generated with immunoSEQ multiplex PCR, while TCRdb's copy carries only in-frame clones and drops some. Of some 76,000 clones in the sample, about 66% are singletons; the top ten hold 4.9%. The sequenced material came from PBMCs. Every receptor here comes from a man aged 55 to 70 in good health and CMV-seropositive. CDR3s include the opening cysteine and the closing phenylalanine or tryptophan. A D gene is named only where the DNA matches it firmly. Clone size is shown for a subset of rows, as once, few, many or a class of expanded clone.

j_call clone_size v_call d_call cdr3_nt cdr3_aa
TRBJ1-1 once TRBV5-1 . TGCGCCAGCAGCTTGGGCAACACGAACACTGAAGCTTTCTTT CASSLGNTNTEAFF
TRBJ2-2 . TRBV2 . TGTGCCAGCAGTTCCGGACTTCCCCGAGGGACCGGGGAGCTGTTTTTT CASSSGLPRGTGELFF
TRBJ2-7 once TRBV5-1 . TGCGCCAGCAGCTTGGCCACCGGGATCTCCTACGAGCAGTACTTC CASSLATGISYEQYF
TRBJ2-5 few TRBV5-1 . TGCGCCAGCAGCTTAAGTGCGGGACTCCATCAAGAGACCCAGTACTTC CASSLSAGLHQETQYF
TRBJ1-2 medium-sized TRBV10-2 . TGCGCCAGCGATGAGACAGGATTAGCTAACTATGGCTACACCTTC CASDETGLANYGYTF
TRBJ1-2 . TRBV6-5 . TGTGCCAGCAGTTACTCGACTAGGGCCGTGGGCTACACCTTC CASSYSTRAVGYTF
TRBJ1-2 . TRBV25-1 . TGTGCCAGCAATGATCGACAGCACTATGGCTACACCTTC CASNDRQHYGYTF
TRBJ2-5 . TRBV5-6 TRBD2 TGTGCCAGCAGCCAACTAGCGGGAGTAGAGACCCAGTACTTC CASSQLAGVETQYF
TRBJ2-3 . TRBV5-1 TRBD2 TGCGCCAGCAGCTTGGGACTAGCGGGAGGGGATACGCAGTATTTT CASSLGLAGGDTQYF
TRBJ1-2 . TRBV9 TRBD1 TGTGCCAGCAGCGGGACAGGGACGACCTATGGCTACACCTTC CASSGTGTTYGYTF
TRBJ1-1 . TRBV6-5 . TGTGCCAGCAGTCCCCGGGGAGCAAGGACTGAAGCTTTCTTT CASSPRGARTEAFF
TRBJ2-5 . TRBV7-9 . TGTGCCAGCAGGGAAGCGCTTCAAGAGACCCAGTACTTC CASREALQETQYF
TRBJ1-1 few TRBV30 . TGTGCCTGGAGTAGGCCAGGGTCGAACACTGAAGCTTTCTTT CAWSRPGSNTEAFF
TRBJ1-1 few TRBV7-9 . TGTGCCAGCAAGACGGGGGACCCGAACACTGAAGCTTTCTTT CASKTGDPNTEAFF
TRBJ1-3 . TRBV5-1 TRBD1 TGCGCCAGCAGCTTTGACAGGGCTGGAAACACCATATATTTT CASSFDRAGNTIYF
TRBJ1-5 . TRBV19 . TGTGCCAGTAGTATAGACCTAACGGGTGCTCCGGAGGGCCAGCATTTT CASSIDLTGAPEGQHF
TRBJ1-1 . TRBV11-3 TRBD1 TGTGCCAGCAGCTTAGGACAGGGGAACACTGAAGCTTTCTTT CASSLGQGNTEAFF
TRBJ2-7 . TRBV6-6 TRBD1 TGTGCCAGCAGTTACGGGGGACAGGCCTACGAGCAGTACTTC CASSYGGQAYEQYF
TRBJ2-1 once TRBV28 . TGTGCCAGCACGAACCGATTAGCCGCTGACAATGAGCAGTTCTTC CASTNRLAADNEQFF
TRBJ2-3 once TRBV10-1 . TGCGCCAGCAGTCTACTCGGGCCCCAGGGTACGCAGTATTTT CASSLLGPQGTQYF
TRBJ1-1 few TRBV20-1 . TGCAGTGCCCCTCGACAGAGTGAAGCTTTCTTT CSAPRQSEAFF
TRBJ2-3 few TRBV11-3 . TGTGCCAGCAGCTTAGGGGACTTCAGCACAGATACGCAGTATTTT CASSLGDFSTDTQYF
TRBJ1-2 once TRBV5-4 . TGTGCCAGCAGCCCCCAGGGTGGTGGCTACACCTTC CASSPQGGGYTF
TRBJ2-5 . TRBV7-2 TRBD1 TGTGCCAGCAGGACAGGGGGACATCAAGAGACCCAGTACTTC CASRTGGHQETQYF
TRBJ1-3 . TRBV5-5 TRBD1 TGTGCCAGCAGCCCAGTCCCGGGACAGGGTGGGACAATCGGAAACACCATATATTTT CASSPVPGQGGTIGNTIYF
TRBJ1-2 . TRBV5-1 . TGCGCCAGCAGCTTGGCAGGGGAATCGGCTGGCTACACCTTC CASSLAGESAGYTF
TRBJ1-1 . TRBV7-2 TRBD1 TGTGCCAGCAGCCTCCGACAGGGTGGTGAAGCTTTCTTT CASSLRQGGEAFF
TRBJ2-1 . TRBV2 TRBD2 TGTGCCAGCAGTGGGACAGCGGGGGGGCCCTACAATGAGCAGTTCTTC CASSGTAGGPYNEQFF
TRBJ2-5 . TRBV10-3 TRBD2 TGTGCCATCAGTGGTAGCGGGAGTACCCCGGAGACCCAGTACTTC CAISGSGSTPETQYF
TRBJ2-1 few TRBV27 . TGTGCCAGCAGTTCTACGGTCTACTCCTACAATGAGCAGTTCTTC CASSSTVYSYNEQFF
TRBJ1-2 . TRBV6-5 . TGTGCCAGCAGTTACCCAGGAGGGCCTGGCTACACCTTC CASSYPGGPGYTF
TRBJ2-3 . TRBV6-1 . TGTGCCAGCAGTGAACCCGATCAGGTGCTTACAGATACGCAGTATTTT CASSEPDQVLTDTQYF
TRBJ2-1 . TRBV9 . TGTGCCAGCAGCGGAGCTGTAGCGGACTCCTACAATGAGCAGTTCTTC CASSGAVADSYNEQFF
TRBJ2-7 . TRBV7-9 TRBD1 TGTGCCAGCAGCTTAGGTTCCGGGACAGGGCCTGGTTGGGAGCAGTACTTC CASSLGSGTGPGWEQYF
TRBJ2-3 . TRBV5-1 . TGCGCCAGCAGCTTGGGTGTGGGGCCTGCCACAGATACGCAGTATTTT CASSLGVGPATDTQYF
TRBJ2-1 . TRBV9 TRBD2 TGTGCCAGCAGCGGCGGGGGGACCAATGAGCAGTTCTTC CASSGGGTNEQFF
TRBJ1-5 . TRBV10-3 TRBD1 TGTGCCATCAGTGCGGACAGGGGAACTAATCAGCCCCAGCATTTT CAISADRGTNQPQHF
TRBJ2-3 . TRBV5-4 TRBD2 TGTGCCAGCAGCCCGGGGGGTGGAGGCACAGATGCGCAGTATTTT CASSPGGGGTDAQYF
TRBJ2-1 . TRBV11-1 TRBD2 TGTGCCAGCAGCCAGATGGGACTAGGGTTCAATGAGCAGTTCTTC CASSQMGLGFNEQFF
TRBJ2-3 . TRBV6-1 TRBD2 TGTGCCAGCAGTGCAGCGGGAGGGTTTGCAGATACGCAGTATTTT CASSAAGGFADTQYF
TRBJ1-2 . TRBV4-3 . TGCGCCAGCAGCCAAGAGGTTCCCCCCGGGGGGGCGACGTATGGCTACACCTTC CASSQEVPPGGATYGYTF